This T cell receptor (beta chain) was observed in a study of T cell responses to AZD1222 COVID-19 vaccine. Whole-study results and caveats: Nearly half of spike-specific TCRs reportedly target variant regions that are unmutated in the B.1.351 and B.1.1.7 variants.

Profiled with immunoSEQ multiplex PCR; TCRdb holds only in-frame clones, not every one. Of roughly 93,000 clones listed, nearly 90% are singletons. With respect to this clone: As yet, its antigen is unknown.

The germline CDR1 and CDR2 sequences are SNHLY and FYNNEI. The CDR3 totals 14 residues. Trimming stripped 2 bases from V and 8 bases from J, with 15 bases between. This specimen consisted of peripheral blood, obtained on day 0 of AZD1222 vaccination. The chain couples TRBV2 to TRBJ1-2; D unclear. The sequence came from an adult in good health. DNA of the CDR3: TGTGCCAGCAGTGAAATTGGCCCAAGAGCCGGCTACACCTTC. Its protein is CASSEIGPRAGYTF.